The 19 T cell receptor beta chains presented below share a single source sample, sequenced in a study of breast tumors, draining lymph nodes, adjacent tissues. Axillary draining lymph nodes of breast cancer patients supplied the node samples. TCRdb redid the calling of the multiplex PCR reads with MiXCR, one entry per CDR3 protein. The repertoire includes about 180,000 distinct CDR3 sequences, 30% to 35% of them detected once, and 3.5% to 4.5% sits in the top ten. The specimen was axillary lymph node tissue. The receptors here all came from a female donor with breast cancer. Some clones in this sample may be carry-over from other donors' samples.

This clonotype occurred many times. The rearrangement uses TRBV7-8 and TRBJ1-2; TRBD1 is a possible D gene (6 bases). This CDR3 spans 14 amino acids. The germline CDR1 and CDR2 sequences are SGHVS and FQNEAQ. Deletions cut 5 bases from V and 0 bases from J, with 10 bases between. Here the CDR3 DNA reads TGTGCCAGCAGCCCAGGACAGACTAACTATGGCTACACCTTC. Protein sequence: CASSPGQTNYGYTF. The entire variable domain, with the rest obtained from reference TRBV7-8 and TRBJ1-2, is as follows: GAGVSQSPRYKVAKRGQDVALRCDPISGHVSLFWYQQALGQGPEFLTYFQNEAQLDKSGLPSDRFFAERPEGSVSTLKIQRTQQEDSAVYLCASSPGQTNYGYTFGSGTRLTVV.

This clonotype was observed many times. This sequence joins TRBV5-8 and TRBJ1-2; D not resolved. Looked up from germline, CDR1 is SGHTS and CDR2 is YDEGEE. CDR3 length: 14 amino acids. V lost 5 bases to trimming and J lost 4 bases, with 15 bases between them. CDR3 bases: TGTGCCAGCAGTAAGAGAGGGTCTAGCTATGGCTACACCTTC. It codes for CASSKRGSSYGYTF.

This clonotype was seen ten or more times. This sequence joins TRBV11-2 and TRBJ2-5; D is unclear. Trimming took 0 bases from V and 5 from J, leaving 4 bases between them. The CDR3 runs to 12 residues. Germline assignment: CDR1 SGHAT and CDR2 FQNNGV. CDR3 in amino acids: CASSLDSETQYF. The CDR3 nucleotides read TGTGCCAGCAGCTTAGATTCGGAGACCCAGTACTTC.

V gene TRBV4-2 combines with J gene TRBJ1-1; 10 positions match TRBD1. The CDR3 spans 14 residues. V lost 2 bases, J lost 6 bases, and 3 bases stayed unmatched. Per the germline V gene, CDR1 is LGHNA and CDR2 is YNFKEQ. In DNA form, the CDR3 reads TGTGCCAGCAGCCAATCCGGGACAGGGGCTGAAGCTTTCTTT. It codes for CASSQSGTGAEAFF.

In its sample, this clonotype was seen many times. This sequence joins TRBV5-8 and TRBJ1-4; TRBD1 is a possible D gene (6 bases). This CDR3 contains 14 residues. Per germline, CDR1 SGHTS and CDR2 YDEGEE. V lost 4 bases to trimming and J lost 5 bases, with 12 bases between them. CDR3 protein: CASSTTGPNEKLFF. The CDR3 bases are TGTGCCAGCAGCACGACAGGCCCAAATGAAAAACTGTTTTTT.

The CDR3 DNA follows: TGCAGTGCTAGAAAGACTAGCGGGACAGGGGGCAGATCACCCCTCCACTTT. Encoded protein: CSARKTSGTGGRSPLHF. This chain uses TRBV20-1 with TRBJ1-6; TRBD1 matches 12 bases. V lost 2 bases, J lost 10 bases, and 12 bases stayed unmatched. This CDR3 has 17 residues. Germline-derived CDR1 and CDR2 are DFQATT and SNEGSKA (reference sequence).

A remark on this clonotype: The germline gene is not matched at one end of the junction; a read error may be the cause. The chain uses TRBV7-7 and TRBJ2-2; D uncertain. CDR1 SSHAT and CDR2 FNYEAQ come from the germline V gene (reference sequence). This CDR3 has 12 amino acids. The CDR3 DNA follows: TGTGCTAGCAGCCGAATAACCGGGGAGCTGTTTTTT. This gives the protein CASSRITGELFF.

This clonotype has at least ten counts. Written as DNA, the CDR3 is TGTGCCAGCAGTTTGGAAGGGGGGCCAAATCAGCCCCAGCATTTT. Translation gives CASSLEGGPNQPQHF. The V call is TRBV6-6, the J call TRBJ1-5; the D gene is possibly TRBD1 (6 bases). This CDR3 is built from 15 residues. Trimming removed 4 bases at V and 4 bases at J, with 14 bases between. The V gene's germline CDR1 is MNHNY and CDR2 SVGAGI (reference sequence).

This clonotype has just a few counts. The V and J genes are TRBV3-1 and TRBJ1-2; unclear D gene. The V end lost 3 bases, the J end lost 2 bases, and 13 bases lay between the germline ends. The CDR3 sequence is 15 residues long. Germline CDR1 reads LGHDT; CDR2 reads YNNKEL (reference sequence). The CDR3 bases are TGTGCCAGCAGCCATCCCCGAGGGCTCAACTATGGCTACACCTTC. Encoded protein: CASSHPRGLNYGYTF.

This clonotype was seen repeatedly, ten times or more. The chain combines TRBV10-3 with TRBJ2-7; D is unclear. The CDR3 loop spans 13 amino acids. V shed 4 bases and J shed 2 bases, with 9 bases lying between them. Germline CDR1 is ENHRY and CDR2 is SYGVKD. The CDR3 DNA follows: TGTGCCATCAGTGGTTTATCCCCCTACGAGCAGTACTTC. Its protein is CAISGLSPYEQYF.

The V and J genes are TRBV7-2 and TRBJ1-5; 11 bases align to TRBD1. With V trimmed by 5 bases and J by 0 bases, 6 bases remained unmatched. CDR3 length equals 17 residues. CDR1 is SGHTA and CDR2 is FQGNSA in the germline V gene. CDR3 DNA sequence: TGTGCCAGCAGCCTGGACAGGGGGCTTGATAGCAATCAGCCCCAGCATTTT. This codes for CASSLDRGLDSNQPQHF. The full variable domain, with the rest looked up from reference TRBV7-2 and TRBJ1-5, is GAGVSQSPSNKVTEKGKDVELRCDPISGHTALYWYRQSLGQGLEFLIYFQGNSAPDKSGLPSDRFSAERTGGSVSTLTIQRTQQEDSAVYLCASSLDRGLDSNQPQHFGDGTRLSIL.

V gene TRBV7-8 combines with J gene TRBJ1-2, with a possible D match to TRBD1 (5 bases). Per the germline V gene, CDR1 is SGHVS and CDR2 is FQNEAQ. This CDR3 comprises 14 residues. The V end was cut by 1 base, the J end by 7 bases, with 13 bases between. The CDR3 sequence: CASSLVRGLVGYTF. The CDR3 nucleotides read TGTGCCAGCAGCTTAGTTCGGGGACTCGTTGGCTACACCTTC.

This clonotype was counted ten times or more. The rearrangement uses TRBV20-1 and TRBJ1-2, with TRBD1 matching 7 bases. J lost 7 bases, V lost 1 base, and 6 bases had no gene match. The CDR3 length is 13 residues. In germline, CDR1 is DFQATT, CDR2 SNEGSKA (reference sequence). CDR3 DNA: TGCAGTGCTAGAGTAGGGGGCGCGGGTGGCTACACCTTC. It codes for CSARVGGAGGYTF.

This clonotype was seen ten or more times. J is TRBJ2-2 and V is TRBV6-1; D may match TRBD1 or TRBD2 (5 bases each). Trimming removed 6 bases from V and 2 bases from J, with 7 bases in between. Germline values: CDR1 MNHNS, CDR2 SASEGT. The CDR3 length is 13 residues. The CDR3 region has the DNA TGTGCCAGCAGGGGACGCAACACCGGGGAGCTGTTTTTT. Amino acids: CASRGRNTGELFF.

This clonotype was detected ten times or more. V usage is TRBV15 and J usage is TRBJ2-1; the D gene could be TRBD1 or TRBD2 (5 bases each). The CDR3 is made up of 16 amino acids. V shed 1 base and J shed 4 bases, with 14 bases lying between them. Germline CDR1 and CDR2: LNHNV and YYDKDF (reference sequence). Written as DNA, the CDR3 is TGTGCCACCAGCAGAGGTGGGGACCCTTCGTACAATGAGCAGTTCTTC. It is translated as CATSRGGDPSYNEQFF.

The chain employs TRBV6-7 and TRBJ2-7, with D uncertain. TRBV6-7 counts as an open reading frame of uncertain function. The length of the CDR3 is 15 residues. Trimming removed 5 bases from V and 5 bases from J, with 19 bases in between. CDR3 sequence: CASSHPLSVGDEQYF. Written as DNA, the CDR3 is TGTGCCAGCAGTCACCCCCTGAGCGTCGGCGACGAGCAGTACTTC.

This clonotype was counted ten times or more. The chain recombines TRBV20-1 with TRBJ2-7; a weak D match, TRBD2 (5 bases). This CDR3 region has 11 residues. Germline values: CDR1 DFQATT, CDR2 SNEGSKA (reference sequence). The V and J ends lost 6 bases and 4 bases respectively, with 10 bases between them. The CDR3 sequence is CSAPRGYEQYF. CDR3 DNA: TGCAGTGCCCCTCGGGGTTACGAGCAGTACTTC.

This clonotype came up a few times. Since a much larger clone is just one base distant, this may be a read error. The CDR3 coding sequence is TGCAGTGCTAGAGGGGACGCGGTATCCTCCAATGAGCAGTTCTTC. This gives the protein CSARGDAVSSNEQFF. This chain joins TRBV20-1 and TRBJ2-1; D is possibly TRBD1 or TRBD2 (5 bases each). The V gene's germline CDR1 is DFQATT and CDR2 SNEGSKA (reference sequence). CDR3 length: 15 amino acids.

V usage is TRBV10-3 and J usage is TRBJ2-3; 10 nucleotides line up with TRBD2. The germline CDR1 and CDR2 sequences are ENHRY and SYGVKD. CDR3 size: 18 residues. V was clipped by 8 bases and J by 0 bases; unmatched bases: 14. In DNA form, the CDR3 reads TGTGCCATCCGGGACAGAGAAGCGGGAGGGCCGAGCACAGATACGCAGTATTTT. It is translated as CAIRDREAGGPSTDTQYF.